These T cell receptor beta chains were read from a single sample in a study of shared clonotypes between healthy human individuals. The table came from immunoSEQ multiplex PCR; TCRdb's copy has only in-frame clones and leaves some out. This repertoire shows about a million clones, about 80% found once; its top ten account for roughly 0.82%. The sequencing sample was made of memory CD4+ T cells from PBMCs. These receptors all come from a man between 18 and 35 years old in good health. Some clones in this sample may be carry-over from other donors' samples. CDR3s include the opening cysteine and the closing phenylalanine or tryptophan. Each record gives: V gene, J gene, D gene, clone size, CDR3 protein, CDR3 DNA. A D gene is named only where the DNA matches it firmly. Clone size is stated in some rows and not others, as once, few, many or a class when expanded.

TRBV7-9	TRBJ1-2	-	-	CASSPHGGALKYGYTF	TGTGCCAGCAGCCCCCACGGAGGGGCCCTGAAATATGGCTACACCTTC
TRBV27	TRBJ1-2	TRBD1	few	CASARTGNYYGYTF	TGTGCCAGCGCGAGGACAGGGAACTACTATGGCTACACCTTC
TRBV5-4	TRBJ1-2	-	-	CASTYTGINYGYTF	TGTGCCAGCACCTATACCGGGATAAACTATGGCTACACCTTC
TRBV5-4	TRBJ1-5	TRBD1	-	CASSSQGAGGNQPQHF	TGTGCCAGCAGCTCCCAGGGGGCGGGGGGCAATCAGCCCCAGCATTTT
TRBV7-8	TRBJ2-7	-	few	CASSLRGSTYEQYF	TGTGCCAGCAGCTTAAGAGGGTCCACCTACGAGCAGTACTTC
TRBV27	TRBJ1-3	TRBD1	-	CASSPQGTGGSYTIYF	TGTGCCAGCAGTCCCCAAGGGACAGGGGGCAGCTACACCATATATTTT
TRBV18	TRBJ1-5	-	-	CASSPDLQYSNQPQHF	TGTGCCAGCTCACCAGATCTACAGTATAGCAATCAGCCCCAGCATTTT
TRBV5-4	TRBJ2-3	TRBD2	-	CASSLAPGLAGSDTQYF	TGTGCCAGCAGCTTGGCACCGGGACTAGCGGGATCCGATACGCAGTATTTT
TRBV18	TRBJ2-7	TRBD1	-	CASSLERTGLNAKYF	TGTGCCAGCTCACTAGAGAGGACAGGATTAAATGCAAAGTACTTC
TRBV5-1	TRBJ1-3	-	-	CASRSHGASSGNTIYF	TGCGCCAGCAGATCCCATGGGGCCTCCTCTGGAAACACCATATATTTT
TRBV5-1	TRBJ2-3	-	-	CASSGADGTDTQYF	TGCGCCAGCAGTGGGGCAGATGGCACAGATACGCAGTATTTT
TRBV2	TRBJ1-5	-	few	CASSDDSNQPQHF	TGTGCCAGCAGTGATGACAGTAATCAGCCCCAGCATTTT
TRBV4-1	TRBJ2-1	-	-	CASSQDGQWDEQFF	TGCGCCAGCAGCCAAGATGGCCAGTGGGATGAGCAGTTCTTC
TRBV5-1	TRBJ2-1	-	once	CASSLEGSYYNEQFF	TGCGCCAGCAGCTTGGAAGGTAGCTACTACAATGAGCAGTTCTTC
TRBV5-6	TRBJ2-1	-	few	CASSKLAGNEQFF	TGTGCCAGCAGCAAACTAGCAGGCAATGAGCAGTTCTTC
TRBV7-9	TRBJ1-4	TRBD1	-	CASSVRQGLNEKLFF	TGTGCCAGCAGCGTCCGACAGGGGCTTAATGAAAAACTGTTTTTT
TRBV28	TRBJ2-3	TRBD2	-	CASSLSGIWNTDTQYF	TGTGCCAGCAGTTTAAGCGGGATATGGAACACAGATACGCAGTATTTT
TRBV6-1	TRBJ2-5	TRBD2	-	CASSDYTARERGETQYF	TGTGCCAGCAGTGACTACACGGCGAGGGAGCGGGGCGAGACCCAGTACTTC
TRBV18	TRBJ1-1	TRBD1	-	CASSRGQGWTEAFF	TGTGCCAGCTCACGAGGACAGGGTTGGACTGAAGCTTTCTTT
TRBV9	TRBJ2-6	-	-	CASSVHPRLPGGANVLTF	TGTGCCAGCAGCGTCCACCCAAGACTTCCTGGTGGGGCCAACGTCCTGACTTTC
TRBV28	TRBJ2-1	TRBD1	-	CASRGQGSFYNEQFF	TGTGCCAGCAGGGGACAGGGATCTTTTTACAATGAGCAGTTCTTC
TRBV6-5	TRBJ2-1	-	-	CASSYQASSYNEQFF	TGTGCCAGCAGTTACCAGGCCAGCTCCTACAATGAGCAGTTCTTC
TRBV9	TRBJ2-3	-	few	CASSARSTRTDTQYF	TGTGCCAGCAGCGCCCGGTCCACACGCACAGATACGCAGTATTTT
TRBV27	TRBJ2-2	-	-	CASSYRPGAFYGELFF	TGTGCCAGCAGTTATAGGCCGGGGGCGTTTTACGGGGAGCTGTTTTTT
TRBV7-6	TRBJ2-7	-	-	CASSAYRVWEQYF	TGTGCCAGCAGCGCATACAGGGTTTGGGAGCAGTACTTC
TRBV5-4	TRBJ2-1	TRBD2	-	CASGSGTSGRAEQFF	TGTGCCAGCGGATCGGGGACTAGCGGGAGGGCTGAGCAGTTCTTC
TRBV30	TRBJ1-5	-	-	CAWSVAGGNQPQHF	TGTGCCTGGAGTGTGGCAGGGGGCAATCAGCCCCAGCATTTT
TRBV28	TRBJ2-7	-	-	CASSFVLTSYEQYF	TGTGCCAGCAGTTTCGTACTTACCTCCTACGAGCAGTACTTC
TRBV9	TRBJ2-7	-	once	CASSVEGTESYEQYF	TGTGCCAGCAGCGTAGAGGGTACAGAGTCCTACGAGCAGTACTTC
TRBV7-9	TRBJ1-4	-	-	CASSLSPQIEKLFF	TGTGCCAGCAGCTTATCCCCACAAATTGAAAAACTGTTTTTT
TRBV7-2	TRBJ1-2	TRBD1	-	CASSLARQGTNYGYTF	TGTGCCAGCAGCTTAGCCCGACAGGGAACTAACTATGGCTACACCTTC
TRBV4-2	TRBJ2-7	-	-	CASSFSGYEQYF	TGTGCCAGCAGCTTTAGCGGCTACGAGCAGTACTTC
TRBV7-9	TRBJ1-5	-	few	CASSLGSHNQPQHF	TGTGCCAGCAGCTTAGGCAGCCACAATCAGCCCCAGCATTTT
TRBV28	TRBJ1-4	-	few	CASSLGAGYIEKLFF	TGTGCCAGCAGTTTAGGGGCAGGGTACATTGAAAAACTGTTTTTT
TRBV30	TRBJ2-1	-	-	CAWSVSYYNEQFF	TGTGCCTGGAGTGTCTCCTATTACAATGAGCAGTTCTTC
TRBV18	TRBJ1-4	-	-	CASSPPAQVYEKLFF	TGTGCCAGCTCACCACCGGCACAGGTTTATGAAAAACTGTTTTTT
TRBV14	TRBJ2-1	TRBD2	-	CASSPPSGTSGSLRREQFF	TGTGCCAGCAGCCCCCCCTCCGGGACTAGCGGGAGTCTGCGTCGTGAGCAGTTCTTC
TRBV28	TRBJ2-7	TRBD2	-	CASSPYEIAGLYEQYF	TGTGCCAGCAGTCCCTACGAGATAGCGGGGCTCTACGAGCAGTACTTC
TRBV6-5	TRBJ2-4	-	once	CASSYGGLAKNIQYF	TGTGCCAGCAGTTACGGGGGGCTAGCCAAAAACATTCAGTACTTC
TRBV29-1	TRBJ1-3	-	once	CSVSTGTNTIYF	TGCAGCGTTTCGACGGGGACAAACACCATATATTTT
TRBV15	TRBJ1-3	-	-	CATSRDVPFSGNTIYF	TGTGCCACCAGCAGAGATGTTCCTTTCTCTGGAAACACCATATATTTT
TRBV28	TRBJ2-7	TRBD1	-	CAIENRGTLSYEQYF	TGTGCCATCGAAAACAGGGGGACCCTTTCCTACGAGCAGTACTTC
TRBV27	TRBJ1-2	-	-	CASSLLRAGGDGYTF	TGTGCCAGCAGTTTATTAAGGGCCGGGGGGGATGGCTACACCTTC
TRBV19	TRBJ2-7	TRBD2	few	CASSIAAGRVYEQYF	TGTGCCAGTAGTATAGCCGCCGGGAGGGTCTACGAGCAGTACTTC
TRBV19	TRBJ2-4	TRBD1	-	CATRDRAGKNIQYF	TGTGCCACAAGAGACAGGGCTGGCAAAAACATTCAGTACTTC
TRBV9	TRBJ2-1	TRBD2	-	CASSVGTSEYNEQFF	TGTGCCAGCAGCGTAGGGACTAGTGAGTACAATGAGCAGTTCTTC
TRBV19	TRBJ1-2	-	-	CATTPRAEELGYGYTF	TGTGCCACTACCCCACGGGCGGAAGAGCTCGGCTATGGCTACACCTTC
TRBV2	TRBJ2-1	TRBD2	-	CASRQAIAGSYNEQFF	TGTGCCAGCAGACAAGCCATAGCGGGAAGCTACAATGAGCAGTTCTTC
TRBV5-1	TRBJ2-2	TRBD1	-	CASSSDRGPSTGELFF	TGCGCCAGCAGCTCGGACAGGGGCCCTTCCACCGGGGAGCTGTTTTTT
TRBV6-5	TRBJ2-7	TRBD1	-	CASSQWDREAMVLDF	TGTGCCAGCAGTCAATGGGACAGGGAGGCTATGGTGCTTGACTTC
TRBV9	TRBJ2-3	-	few	CASSWSGRTDTQYF	TGTGCCAGCAGCTGGAGCGGGCGCACAGATACGCAGTATTTT